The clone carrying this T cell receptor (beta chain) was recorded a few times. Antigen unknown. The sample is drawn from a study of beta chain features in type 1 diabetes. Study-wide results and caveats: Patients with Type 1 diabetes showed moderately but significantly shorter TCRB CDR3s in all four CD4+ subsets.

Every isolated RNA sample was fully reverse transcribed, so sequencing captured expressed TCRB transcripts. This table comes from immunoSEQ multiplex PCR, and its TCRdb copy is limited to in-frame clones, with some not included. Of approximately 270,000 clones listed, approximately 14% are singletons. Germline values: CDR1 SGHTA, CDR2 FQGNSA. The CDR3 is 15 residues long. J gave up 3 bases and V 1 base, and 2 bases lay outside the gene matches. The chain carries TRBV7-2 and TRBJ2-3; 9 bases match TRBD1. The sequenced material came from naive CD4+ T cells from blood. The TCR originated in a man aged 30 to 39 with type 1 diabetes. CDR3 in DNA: TGTGCCAGCAGCTTAGGGGGACAGGGAACAGATACGCAGTATTTT. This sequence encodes CASSLGGQGTDTQYF.